The sequence of this TCR beta chain was determined in a study of Ad26.COV2.S vaccination and SARS-CoV-2 variants. Study overall: Each vaccinee took Ad26.COV2.S intramuscularly, once or twice 56 days apart. The study, taken as a whole, reports: Non-spike TCR breadth was similar in vaccine and placebo recipients.

This CDR3 is 14 amino acids long. Germline loops: CDR1 MRHNA, CDR2 SNTAGT. Deletions cut 2 bases from V and 6 bases from J, with 13 bases between. Treatment noted: roughly 19 received Ad26.COV2.S at low or high dose, single or two shots; 5 received placebo; per-sample allocation not given. On day 63 after the first injection, vaccine and placebo recipients gave samples. To note about this clone: The target antigen is unknown.

This table comes from immunoSEQ multiplex PCR, and its TCRdb copy is limited to in-frame clones, with some not included. The data contain approximately 410,000 clones, about 90% of them singletons. The V call is TRBV6-4, the J call TRBJ1-2; possible D gene TRBD1, 6 bases. This clonotype was sampled from a person aged 18-65 years who received the Ad26.COV2.S COVID-19 vaccine or a placebo. This material consisted of peripheral blood, taken in a trial of Ad26.COV2.S vaccine versus placebo. CDR3 protein: CASSDAAGAHGYTF. The CDR3 DNA reads TGTGCCAGCAGTGACGCGGCAGGGGCCCATGGCTACACCTTC.